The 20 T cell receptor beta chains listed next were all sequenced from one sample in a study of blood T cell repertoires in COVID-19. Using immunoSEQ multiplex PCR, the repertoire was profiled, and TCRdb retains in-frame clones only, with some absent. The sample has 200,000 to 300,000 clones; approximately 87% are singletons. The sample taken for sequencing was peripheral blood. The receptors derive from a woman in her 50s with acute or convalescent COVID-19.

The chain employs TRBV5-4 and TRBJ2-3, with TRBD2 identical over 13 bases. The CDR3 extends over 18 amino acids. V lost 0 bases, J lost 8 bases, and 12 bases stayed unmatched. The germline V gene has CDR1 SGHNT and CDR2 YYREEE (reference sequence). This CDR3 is CASSLAGSGLAGRGTQYF. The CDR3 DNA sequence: TGTGCCAGCAGCTTGGCCGGGTCGGGACTAGCGGGGCGGGGTACGCAGTATTTT.

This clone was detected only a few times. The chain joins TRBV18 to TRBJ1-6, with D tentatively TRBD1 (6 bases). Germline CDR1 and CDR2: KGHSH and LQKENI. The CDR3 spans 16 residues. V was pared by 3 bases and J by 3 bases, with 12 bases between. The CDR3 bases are TGTGCCAGCTCACCTGAGGACAGCTTCTATAATTCACCCCTCCACTTT. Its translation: CASSPEDSFYNSPLHF.

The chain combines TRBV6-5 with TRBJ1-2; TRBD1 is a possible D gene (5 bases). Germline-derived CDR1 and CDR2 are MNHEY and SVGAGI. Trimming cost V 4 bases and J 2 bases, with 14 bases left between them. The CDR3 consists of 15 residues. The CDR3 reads CASSSGGGVNYGYTF. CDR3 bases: TGTGCCAGCAGTTCCGGCGGAGGGGTGAACTATGGCTACACCTTC.

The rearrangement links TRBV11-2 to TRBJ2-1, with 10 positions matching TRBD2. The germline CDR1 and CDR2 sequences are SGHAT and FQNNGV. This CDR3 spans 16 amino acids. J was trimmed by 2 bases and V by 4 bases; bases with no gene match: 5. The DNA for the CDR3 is TGTGCCAGCAGCTACACCCTAGCGGGAGCCTACAATGAGCAGTTCTTC. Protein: CASSYTLAGAYNEQFF. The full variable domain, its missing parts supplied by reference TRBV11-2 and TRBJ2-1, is EAGVAQSPRYKIIEKRQSVAFWCNPISGHATLYWYQQILGQGPKLLIQFQNNGVVDDSQLPKDRFSAERLKGVDSTLKIQPAKLEDSAVYLCASSYTLAGAYNEQFFGPGTRLTVL.

This CDR3 is CASSSTGTHGYTF. CDR3 in DNA: TGCGCCAGCAGCTCGACAGGGACGCATGGCTACACCTTC. V usage is TRBV5-1 and J usage is TRBJ1-2, with 7 bases fitting TRBD1. J gave up 6 bases and V 3 bases, and 5 bases lay outside the gene matches. Germline V gene lookup returns CDR1 SGHRS and CDR2 YFSETQ. This CDR3 spans 13 amino acids.

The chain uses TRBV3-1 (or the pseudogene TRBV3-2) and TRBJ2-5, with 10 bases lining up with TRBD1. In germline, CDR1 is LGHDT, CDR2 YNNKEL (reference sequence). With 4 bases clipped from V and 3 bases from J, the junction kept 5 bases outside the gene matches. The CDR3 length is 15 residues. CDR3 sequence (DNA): TGTGCCAGCAGCCCGTGGACAGGGGGGAAAGAGACCCAGTACTTC. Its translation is CASSPWTGGKETQYF.

The DNA for the CDR3 is TGTGCCAGCAGTTTATGGGGGGGGTCTACTAACTATGGCTACACCTTC. Translating it yields CASSLWGGSTNYGYTF. This chain connects TRBV28 to TRBJ1-2, with D tentatively TRBD1 (5 bases). Trimming took 0 bases from V and 0 from J, leaving 11 bases between them. CDR3 length equals 16 residues. The V gene's germline CDR1 is MDHEN and CDR2 SYDVKM.

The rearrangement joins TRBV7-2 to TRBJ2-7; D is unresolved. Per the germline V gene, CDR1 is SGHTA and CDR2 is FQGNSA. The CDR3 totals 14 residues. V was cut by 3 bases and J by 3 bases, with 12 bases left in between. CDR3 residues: CASSFSDTVYEQYF. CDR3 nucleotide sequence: TGTGCCAGCAGCTTCTCAGACACCGTCTACGAGCAGTACTTC. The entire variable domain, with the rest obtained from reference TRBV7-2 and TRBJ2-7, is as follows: GAGVSQSPSNKVTEKGKDVELRCDPISGHTALYWYRQSLGQGLEFLIYFQGNSAPDKSGLPSDRFSAERTGGSVSTLTIQRTQQEDSAVYLCASSFSDTVYEQYFGPGTRLTVT.

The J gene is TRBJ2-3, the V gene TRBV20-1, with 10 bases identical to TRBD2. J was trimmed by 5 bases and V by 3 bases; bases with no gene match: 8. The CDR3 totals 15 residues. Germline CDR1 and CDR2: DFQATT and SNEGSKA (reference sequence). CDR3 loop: CSASWPSGRQDTQYF. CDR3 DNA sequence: TGCAGTGCTAGTTGGCCTAGCGGGAGACAAGATACGCAGTATTTT.

This CDR3 reads CAWSSGTQRFF. The DNA of the CDR3 is TGTGCCTGGAGCAGCGGGACCCAGAGGTTCTTC. J is TRBJ2-1 and V is TRBV30, with 7 positions matching TRBD2. The CDR3 contains 11 residues. The ends lost 3 bases at V and 15 bases at J; junction bases unmatched: 8. Germline V gene lookup returns CDR1 GTSNPN and CDR2 SVGIG (reference sequence).

Written as DNA, the CDR3 is TGTGCCAGTAGACTTTTGGGTACAGCCGGTTATAGCAATCAGCCCCAGCATTTT. Its protein product is CASRLLGTAGYSNQPQHF. This rearrangement joins TRBV19 to TRBJ1-5; D unclear. Trimming removed 6 bases at V and 0 bases at J, with 21 bases between. The CDR3 is made up of 18 amino acids. CDR1 is LNHDA, CDR2 SQIVND, per germline (reference sequence).

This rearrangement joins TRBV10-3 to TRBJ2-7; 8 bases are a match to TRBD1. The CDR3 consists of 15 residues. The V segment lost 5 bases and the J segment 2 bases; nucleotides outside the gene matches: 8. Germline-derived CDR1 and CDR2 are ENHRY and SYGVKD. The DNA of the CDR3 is TGTGCCATCAGTCCAGCCGGACAGGGTCCCTACGAGCAGTACTTC. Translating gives CAISPAGQGPYEQYF.

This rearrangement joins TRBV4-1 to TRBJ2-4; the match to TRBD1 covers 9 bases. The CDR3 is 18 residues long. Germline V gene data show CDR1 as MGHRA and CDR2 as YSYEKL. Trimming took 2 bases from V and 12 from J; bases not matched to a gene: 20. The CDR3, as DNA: TGCGCCAGCAGCCAAACCGGGGGGACAGGGCGTGGTTATTGGGGTCAGTACTTC. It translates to CASSQTGGTGRGYWGQYF.

CDR3 protein: CASSLASSETQYF. CDR3 DNA: TGTGCCAGCAGCTTAGCGTCTTCCGAGACCCAGTACTTC. The gene calls are TRBV7-2 and TRBJ2-5, with D unresolved. V lost 0 bases and J 5 bases, leaving 7 bases between the germline ends. The germline gives CDR1 SGHTA, CDR2 FQGNSA. This CDR3 region has 13 residues.

The CDR3 here is CASSRRQGWNQPQHF. CDR3 sequence (DNA): TGTGCCAGCAGCCGGAGACAGGGATGGAATCAGCCCCAGCATTTT. The chain combines TRBV7-2 with TRBJ1-5, with 7 bases fitting TRBD1. Germline V gene sequence: CDR1 SGHTA, CDR2 FQGNSA. J lost 4 bases, V lost 5 bases, and 8 bases had no gene match. This CDR3 has 15 residues.

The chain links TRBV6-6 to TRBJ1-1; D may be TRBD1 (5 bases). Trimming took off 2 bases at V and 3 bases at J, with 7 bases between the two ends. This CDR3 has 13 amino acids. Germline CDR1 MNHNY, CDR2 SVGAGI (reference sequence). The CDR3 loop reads CASSYGGDTEAFF. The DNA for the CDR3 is TGTGCCAGCAGTTACGGAGGGGACACTGAAGCTTTCTTT.

As DNA, the CDR3 is TGTGCCAGCAGCCCAACTAGCGGGACATACAATGAGCAGTTCTTC. Its translation: CASSPTSGTYNEQFF. This rearrangement joins TRBV28 to TRBJ2-1; 10 bases fit TRBD2. This CDR3 has 15 amino acids. Trimming removed 6 bases from V and 4 bases from J; junction bases left unmatched: 6. Germline CDR1 reads MDHEN; CDR2 reads SYDVKM.

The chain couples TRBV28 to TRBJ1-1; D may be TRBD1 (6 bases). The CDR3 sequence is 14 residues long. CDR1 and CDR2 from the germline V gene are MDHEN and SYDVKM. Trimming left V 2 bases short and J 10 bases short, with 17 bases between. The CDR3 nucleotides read TGTGCCAGCAGTTTAAGTGGGACAACAAATGGAGCTTTCTTT. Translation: CASSLSGTTNGAFF.

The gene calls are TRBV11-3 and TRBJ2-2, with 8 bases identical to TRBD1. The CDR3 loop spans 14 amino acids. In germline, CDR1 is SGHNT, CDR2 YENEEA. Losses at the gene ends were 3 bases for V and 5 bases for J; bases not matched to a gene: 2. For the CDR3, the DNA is TGTGCCAGCAGCTTGGACAGGGTTACCGGGGAGCTGTTTTTT. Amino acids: CASSLDRVTGELFF.

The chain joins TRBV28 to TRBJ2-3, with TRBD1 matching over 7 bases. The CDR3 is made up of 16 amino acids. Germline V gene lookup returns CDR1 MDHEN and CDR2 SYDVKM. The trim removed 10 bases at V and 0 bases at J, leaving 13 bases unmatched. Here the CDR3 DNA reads TGTGCCACTCTCACCTTCAGGGGGTCTAGCACAGATACGCAGTATTTT. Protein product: CATLTFRGSSTDTQYF. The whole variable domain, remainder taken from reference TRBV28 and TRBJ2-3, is DVKVTQSSRYLVKRTGEKVFLECVQDMDHENMFWYRQDPGLGLRLIYFSYDVKMKEKGDIPEGYSVSREKKERFSLILESASTNQTSMYLCATLTFRGSSTDTQYFGPGTRLTVL.